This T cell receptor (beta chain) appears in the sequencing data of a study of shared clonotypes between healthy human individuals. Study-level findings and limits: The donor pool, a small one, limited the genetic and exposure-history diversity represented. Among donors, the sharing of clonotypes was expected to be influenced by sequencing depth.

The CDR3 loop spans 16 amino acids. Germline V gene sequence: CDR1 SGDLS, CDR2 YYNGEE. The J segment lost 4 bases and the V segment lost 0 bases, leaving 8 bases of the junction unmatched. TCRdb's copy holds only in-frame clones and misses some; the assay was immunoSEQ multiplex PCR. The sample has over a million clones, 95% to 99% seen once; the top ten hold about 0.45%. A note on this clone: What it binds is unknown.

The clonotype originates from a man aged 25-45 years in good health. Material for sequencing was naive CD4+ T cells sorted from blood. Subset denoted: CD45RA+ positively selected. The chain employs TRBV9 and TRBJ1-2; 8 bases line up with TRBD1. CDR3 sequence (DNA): TGTGCCAGCAGCGTAGCGCCCCAGGGGGCTGGCTATGGCTACACCTTC. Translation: CASSVAPQGAGYGYTF.